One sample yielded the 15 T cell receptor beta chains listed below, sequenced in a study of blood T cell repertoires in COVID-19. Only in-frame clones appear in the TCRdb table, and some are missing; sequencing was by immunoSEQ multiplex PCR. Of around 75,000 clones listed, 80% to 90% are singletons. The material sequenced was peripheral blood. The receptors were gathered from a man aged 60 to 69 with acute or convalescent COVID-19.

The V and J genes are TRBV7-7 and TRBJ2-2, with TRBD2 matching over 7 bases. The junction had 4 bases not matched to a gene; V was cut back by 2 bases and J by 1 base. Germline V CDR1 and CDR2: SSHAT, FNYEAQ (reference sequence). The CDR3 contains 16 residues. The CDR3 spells CASSLSSGVNTGELFF. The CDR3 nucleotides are TGTGCCAGCAGCTTAAGCAGCGGGGTGAACACCGGGGAGCTGTTTTTT.

The CDR3 loop reads CASSEGLAGDIYEQYF. CDR3 bases: TGTGCCAGCAGCGAGGGACTAGCGGGAGATATCTACGAGCAGTACTTC. The rearrangement uses TRBV5-4 and TRBJ2-7; 14 bases map to TRBD2. V lost 4 bases, J lost 3 bases, and 6 bases stayed unmatched. Germline loops: CDR1 SGHNT, CDR2 YYREEE (reference sequence). The CDR3 has 16 residues.

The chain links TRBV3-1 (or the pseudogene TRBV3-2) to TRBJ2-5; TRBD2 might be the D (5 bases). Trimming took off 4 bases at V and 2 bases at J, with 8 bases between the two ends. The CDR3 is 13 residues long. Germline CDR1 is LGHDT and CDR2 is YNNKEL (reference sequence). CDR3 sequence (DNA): TGTGCCAGCAGCCCCCCGGGGCAAGAGACCCAGTACTTC. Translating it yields CASSPPGQETQYF.

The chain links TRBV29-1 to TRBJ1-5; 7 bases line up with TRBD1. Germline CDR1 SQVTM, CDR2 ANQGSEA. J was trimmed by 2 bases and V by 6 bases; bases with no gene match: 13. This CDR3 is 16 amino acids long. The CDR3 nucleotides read TGCAGCGTGGGGGGACAGAGAAAGGGTGGCAATCAGCCCCAGCATTTT. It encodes CSVGGQRKGGNQPQHF.

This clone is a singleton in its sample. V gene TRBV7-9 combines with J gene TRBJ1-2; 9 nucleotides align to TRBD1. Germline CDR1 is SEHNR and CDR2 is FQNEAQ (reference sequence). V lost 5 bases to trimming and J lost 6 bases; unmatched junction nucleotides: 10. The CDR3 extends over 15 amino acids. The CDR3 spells CASSDRDRELDGYTF. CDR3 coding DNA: TGTGCCAGCAGCGACCGGGACAGGGAACTTGATGGCTACACCTTC.

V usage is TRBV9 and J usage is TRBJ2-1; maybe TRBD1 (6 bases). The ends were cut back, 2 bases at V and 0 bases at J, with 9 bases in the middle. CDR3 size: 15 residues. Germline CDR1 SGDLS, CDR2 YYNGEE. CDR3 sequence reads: CASSVQGTSYNEQFF. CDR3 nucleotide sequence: TGTGCCAGCAGCGTCCAGGGGACCTCCTACAATGAGCAGTTCTTC.

The CDR3 is CATQQGWPNTGELFF. The DNA of the CDR3 is TGTGCCACCCAACAGGGATGGCCGAACACCGGGGAGCTGTTTTTT. This chain joins TRBV24-1 and TRBJ2-2; possibly TRBD1 for D (6 bases). The V gene lost 9 bases and the J gene lost 0 bases, with 13 bases spanning the gap. The CDR3 loop spans 15 amino acids. Looked up from germline, CDR1 is KGHDR and CDR2 is SFDVKD.

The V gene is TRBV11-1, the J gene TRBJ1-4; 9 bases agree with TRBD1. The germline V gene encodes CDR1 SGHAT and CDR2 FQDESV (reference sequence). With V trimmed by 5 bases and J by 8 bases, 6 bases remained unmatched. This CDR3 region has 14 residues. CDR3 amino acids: CASSRGQGDEKLFF. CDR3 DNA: TGTGCCAGCAGCCGGGGACAGGGAGACGAAAAACTGTTTTTT.

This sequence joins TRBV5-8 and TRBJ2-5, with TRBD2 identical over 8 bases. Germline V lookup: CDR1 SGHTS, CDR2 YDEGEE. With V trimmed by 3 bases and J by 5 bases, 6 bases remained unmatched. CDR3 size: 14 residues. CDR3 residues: CASSYSGTWETQYF. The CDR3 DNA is TGTGCCAGCAGCTATAGCGGGACCTGGGAGACCCAGTACTTC.

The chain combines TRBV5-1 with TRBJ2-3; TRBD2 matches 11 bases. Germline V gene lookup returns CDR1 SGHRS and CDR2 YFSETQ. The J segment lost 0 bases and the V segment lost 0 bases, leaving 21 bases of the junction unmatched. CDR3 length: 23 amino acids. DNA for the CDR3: TGCGCCAGCAGCTTGGCGGCTGCGGGGGCTAGCGGGAGGTCCTACCCCAGCACAGATACGCAGTATTTT. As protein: CASSLAAAGASGRSYPSTDTQYF. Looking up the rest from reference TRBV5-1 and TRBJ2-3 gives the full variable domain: KAGVTQTPRYLIKTRGQQVTLSCSPISGHRSVSWYQQTPGQGLQFLFEYFSETQRNKGNFPGRFSGRQFSNSRSEMNVSTLELGDSALYLCASSLAAAGASGRSYPSTDTQYFGPGTRLTVL.

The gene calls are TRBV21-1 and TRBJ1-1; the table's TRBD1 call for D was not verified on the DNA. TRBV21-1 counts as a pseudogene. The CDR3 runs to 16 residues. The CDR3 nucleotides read TGTGCCAGCAGCCTCCCGGGACAGGGGACGAACACTGAAGCTTTCTTT. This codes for CASSLPGQGTNTEAFF.

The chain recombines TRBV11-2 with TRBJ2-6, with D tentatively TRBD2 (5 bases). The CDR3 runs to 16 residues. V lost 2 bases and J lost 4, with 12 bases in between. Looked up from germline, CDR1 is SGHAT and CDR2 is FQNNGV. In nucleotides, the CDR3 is TGTGCCAGCAGCTTACCGGCGGGCGACGGGGCCAACGTCCTGACTTTC. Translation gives CASSLPAGDGANVLTF.

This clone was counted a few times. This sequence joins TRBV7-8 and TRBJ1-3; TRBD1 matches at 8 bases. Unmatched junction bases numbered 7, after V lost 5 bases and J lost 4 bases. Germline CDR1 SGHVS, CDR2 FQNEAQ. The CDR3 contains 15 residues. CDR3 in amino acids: CASSPRGLAGNTIYF. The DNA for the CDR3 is TGTGCCAGCAGCCCCAGGGGGCTTGCGGGAAACACCATATATTTT.

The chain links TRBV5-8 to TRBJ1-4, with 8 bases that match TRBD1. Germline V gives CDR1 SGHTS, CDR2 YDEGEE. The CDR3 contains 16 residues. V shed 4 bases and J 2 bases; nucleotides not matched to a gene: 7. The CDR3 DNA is TGTGCCAGCAGCACCGGACAGGGCGCGACTAATGAAAAACTGTTTTTT. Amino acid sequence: CASSTGQGATNEKLFF.

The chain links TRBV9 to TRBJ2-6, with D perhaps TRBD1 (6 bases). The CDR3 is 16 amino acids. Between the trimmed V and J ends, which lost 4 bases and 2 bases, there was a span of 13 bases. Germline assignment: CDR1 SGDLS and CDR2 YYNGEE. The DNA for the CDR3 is TGTGCCAGCAGCATATCTACAGGGACTGGGGCCAACGTCCTGACTTTC. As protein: CASSISTGTGANVLTF.